The rows below give T cell receptor beta chains drawn from one sample of a study of a mutant IDH1 vaccine in newly diagnosed glioma. These receptors' antigens are unknown. Assay used: immunoSEQ multiplex PCR; TCRdb lists only in-frame clones, some missing. Of 60,000 or so clones listed, around 84% were seen once; the top ten hold about 7%. The sample in question was PBMCs, obtained from a glioma patient whose treatment included an IDH1 peptide vaccine. The source is a woman aged 50 to 65 with glioma. CDR3s include the opening cysteine and the closing phenylalanine or tryptophan. A D gene is named only where the DNA matches it firmly. Only part of the rows carry a size: once, few, many, or a class if the clone is expanded.

V gene: TRBV27; D gene: TRBD1; clone size: .; J gene: TRBJ2-7; CDR3 protein: CASSFYSGTGPREQYF; CDR3 DNA: TGTGCCAGCAGTTTCTACTCCGGGACAGGCCCCCGGGAGCAGTACTTC
V gene: TRBV2; D gene: TRBD1; clone size: .; J gene: TRBJ2-5; CDR3 protein: CASSEDRTGQETQYF; CDR3 DNA: TGTGCCAGCAGTGAAGATCGGACAGGGCAAGAGACCCAGTACTTC
V gene: TRBV19; D gene: .; clone size: once; J gene: TRBJ1-3; CDR3 protein: CASKGFEGNTIYF; CDR3 DNA: TGTGCCAGTAAAGGCTTCGAGGGAAACACCATATATTTT
V gene: TRBV2; D gene: .; clone size: .; J gene: TRBJ2-3; CDR3 protein: CASSGGPQVTDTQYF; CDR3 DNA: TGTGCCAGCAGTGGAGGGCCACAGGTCACAGATACGCAGTATTTT
V gene: TRBV6-5; D gene: .; clone size: .; J gene: TRBJ1-4; CDR3 protein: CASRTGQNINEKLFF; CDR3 DNA: TGTGCCAGCCGGACGGGACAAAACATTAATGAAAAACTGTTTTTT
V gene: TRBV6-5; D gene: .; clone size: .; J gene: TRBJ2-2; CDR3 protein: CASSYSTGELFF; CDR3 DNA: TGTGCCAGCAGTTACTCAACCGGGGAGCTGTTTTTT
V gene: TRBV19; D gene: .; clone size: .; J gene: TRBJ1-1; CDR3 protein: CASSVSTDPRGTEAFF; CDR3 DNA: TGTGCCAGTAGTGTTTCGACTGACCCCCGGGGGACTGAAGCTTTCTTT
V gene: TRBV19; D gene: TRBD1; clone size: .; J gene: TRBJ1-6; CDR3 protein: CAAKTTGTGDSPLHF; CDR3 DNA: TGTGCCGCCAAGACGACCGGGACAGGCGACTCACCCCTCCACTTT
V gene: TRBV10-1; D gene: .; clone size: few; J gene: TRBJ1-2; CDR3 protein: CASSESSVHGYTF; CDR3 DNA: TGCGCCAGCAGTGAGTCGTCTGTGCATGGCTACACCTTC
V gene: TRBV4-3; D gene: .; clone size: .; J gene: TRBJ2-4; CDR3 protein: CASSQDYARGNIQYF; CDR3 DNA: TGCGCCAGCAGCCAAGATTACGCGAGGGGGAACATTCAGTACTTC
V gene: TRBV19; D gene: .; clone size: .; J gene: TRBJ2-7; CDR3 protein: CASSIRTSYEQYF; CDR3 DNA: TGTGCCAGTAGTATAAGGACTTCCTACGAGCAGTACTTC
V gene: TRBV19; D gene: .; clone size: .; J gene: TRBJ1-2; CDR3 protein: CASSMRGERGYTF; CDR3 DNA: TGTGCCAGTAGTATGCGGGGAGAGAGGGGCTACACCTTC
V gene: TRBV5-1; D gene: .; clone size: .; J gene: TRBJ2-1; CDR3 protein: CASSLGHEQFF; CDR3 DNA: TGCGCCAGCAGCTTGGGGCATGAGCAGTTCTTC
V gene: TRBV7-9; D gene: .; clone size: .; J gene: TRBJ1-4; CDR3 protein: CASSPSAETGSSGDEKLFF; CDR3 DNA: TGTGCCAGCAGCCCCTCCGCGGAGACAGGTTCCTCAGGAGATGAAAAACTGTTTTTT
V gene: TRBV4-3; D gene: TRBD2; clone size: few; J gene: TRBJ2-7; CDR3 protein: CASSQERLAGGSYEQYF; CDR3 DNA: TGCGCCAGCAGCCAAGAAAGGCTAGCGGGGGGTTCCTACGAGCAGTACTTC
V gene: TRBV5-4; D gene: .; clone size: .; J gene: TRBJ2-7; CDR3 protein: CASSYSRGPNPYEQYF; CDR3 DNA: TGTGCCAGCAGCTATAGTCGTGGTCCTAACCCCTACGAGCAGTACTTC
V gene: TRBV7-9; D gene: .; clone size: .; J gene: TRBJ2-5; CDR3 protein: CASSQTETQYF; CDR3 DNA: TGTGCCAGCAGCCAAACAGAGACCCAGTACTTC
V gene: TRBV5-1; D gene: .; clone size: .; J gene: TRBJ2-1; CDR3 protein: CASSQDPGTYNEQFF; CDR3 DNA: TGCGCCAGCAGCCAGGATCCCGGGACTTACAATGAGCAGTTCTTC
V gene: TRBV5-4; D gene: TRBD1; clone size: .; J gene: TRBJ2-7; CDR3 protein: CAIHPPGQVSYEQYF; CDR3 DNA: TGTGCCATCCATCCCCCCGGACAGGTCTCCTACGAGCAGTACTTC
V gene: TRBV6-5; D gene: .; clone size: few; J gene: TRBJ2-3; CDR3 protein: CASSSREVDTQYF; CDR3 DNA: TGTGCCAGCAGCTCTAGGGAGGTAGATACGCAGTATTTT
V gene: TRBV19; D gene: .; clone size: medium-sized; J gene: TRBJ1-1; CDR3 protein: CASSEWMNTEAFF; CDR3 DNA: TGTGCCAGTAGTGAATGGATGAACACTGAAGCTTTCTTT
V gene: TRBV29-1; D gene: .; clone size: once; J gene: TRBJ2-3; CDR3 protein: CSPIQQADTQYF; CDR3 DNA: TGCAGCCCTATCCAGCAAGCAGATACGCAGTATTTT
V gene: TRBV5-4; D gene: .; clone size: .; J gene: TRBJ2-5; CDR3 protein: CASSLGRAGETQYF; CDR3 DNA: TGTGCCAGCAGCTTGGGCAGGGCGGGTGAGACCCAGTACTTC
V gene: TRBV19; D gene: TRBD1; clone size: once; J gene: TRBJ1-3; CDR3 protein: CASSIGRRQGGWSGNTIYF; CDR3 DNA: TGTGCCAGTAGTATTGGCCGGAGACAGGGGGGATGGTCTGGAAACACCATATATTTT
V gene: TRBV30; D gene: TRBD1; clone size: .; J gene: TRBJ2-3; CDR3 protein: CAWRTGGRADTQYF; CDR3 DNA: TGTGCCTGGAGAACAGGGGGCAGGGCAGATACGCAGTATTTT
V gene: TRBV19; D gene: TRBD2; clone size: .; J gene: TRBJ2-1; CDR3 protein: CASSAPGLAGFPDREQFF; CDR3 DNA: TGTGCCAGTAGTGCTCCGGGACTAGCGGGGTTCCCGGATAGGGAGCAGTTCTTC
V gene: TRBV19; D gene: .; clone size: .; J gene: TRBJ1-1; CDR3 protein: CASSIGTLPSEAFF; CDR3 DNA: TGTGCCAGTAGTATAGGCACACTCCCAAGTGAAGCTTTCTTT
V gene: TRBV5-1; D gene: TRBD1; clone size: .; J gene: TRBJ1-5; CDR3 protein: CASSLGQGAGQPQHF; CDR3 DNA: TGCGCCAGCAGCTTGGGACAGGGGGCAGGTCAGCCCCAGCATTTT
V gene: TRBV4-1; D gene: TRBD1; clone size: .; J gene: TRBJ1-1; CDR3 protein: CASSQFPDRGNTEAFF; CDR3 DNA: TGCGCCAGCAGCCAATTTCCGGACAGGGGGAACACTGAAGCTTTCTTT
V gene: TRBV7-2; D gene: TRBD2; clone size: .; J gene: TRBJ2-5; CDR3 protein: CASSRRGAQETQYF; CDR3 DNA: TGTGCCAGCAGTCGGCGGGGGGCCCAAGAGACCCAGTACTTC
V gene: TRBV27; D gene: .; clone size: .; J gene: TRBJ1-5; CDR3 protein: CASRDTGIYQPQHF; CDR3 DNA: TGTGCCAGTAGAGATACAGGGATTTATCAGCCCCAGCATTTT
V gene: TRBV5-4; D gene: TRBD2; clone size: .; J gene: TRBJ2-1; CDR3 protein: CASSLAASGGFFSNEQFF; CDR3 DNA: TGTGCCAGCAGCTTGGCCGCTAGCGGGGGGTTTTTCTCCAATGAGCAGTTCTTC
V gene: TRBV5-1; D gene: TRBD2; clone size: .; J gene: TRBJ2-1; CDR3 protein: CASSWGPGLENEQFF; CDR3 DNA: TGCGCCAGCAGCTGGGGGCCGGGACTAGAAAATGAGCAGTTCTTC
V gene: TRBV9; D gene: TRBD2; clone size: .; J gene: TRBJ2-7; CDR3 protein: CASSSISGGAAGEQYF; CDR3 DNA: TGTGCCAGCAGCTCCATTAGCGGGGGGGCCGCTGGGGAGCAGTACTTC
V gene: TRBV28; D gene: TRBD1; clone size: once; J gene: TRBJ1-2; CDR3 protein: CASSTLTGDGYTF; CDR3 DNA: TGTGCCAGCAGTACACTGACAGGGGATGGCTACACCTTC